The rows below give T cell receptor beta chains drawn from one sample of a study of control samples from healthy donors and cancer patients. Repertoires were generated with immunoSEQ multiplex PCR, while TCRdb's copy carries only in-frame clones and drops some. The sample consists of 100,000 to 150,000 clones, roughly nine tenths of them appearing once. Specimen: blood. The receptor set was obtained from a man aged 18 to 35 in good health. Each CDR3 is given with its conserved first and last residue. A D gene is named only where the DNA matches it firmly. For some rows the clone size is stated as once, few or many, or as a class when expanded; others skip it.

V	J	size	length	D	DNA	CDR3
TRBV5-1	TRBJ2-1	NA	15	TRBD1	TGCGCCAGCAGCTTGGTACAGGGGACCTACAATGAGCAGTTCTTC	CASSLVQGTYNEQFF
TRBV5-1	TRBJ1-3	NA	15	TRBD1	TGCGCCAGCAGTTGGGACAGTTCCTCTGGAAACACCATATATTTT	CASSWDSSSGNTIYF
TRBV29-1	TRBJ1-4	NA	14	NA	TGCAGCGTTGAAGTTATCAGCAGTAATGAAAAACTGTTTTTT	CSVEVISSNEKLFF
TRBV5-4	TRBJ2-7	once	14	TRBD1	TGTGCCAGCAGCTTGGACAGGGGCACCTACGAGCAGTACTTC	CASSLDRGTYEQYF
TRBV19	TRBJ1-1	NA	13	NA	TGTGCCAGTAATTTGCATCCGAACACTGAAGCTTTCTTT	CASNLHPNTEAFF
TRBV3-1/TRBV3-2	TRBJ2-1	once	16	TRBD2	TGTGCCAGCTCCCAAGCAACTAGCGGGGCCCGCAATGAGCAGTTCTTC	CASSQATSGARNEQFF
TRBV21-1	TRBJ2-7	NA	18	NA	TGTGCCAGCAGCAAAGGGGGGGGCAGGATTAGGGGTCCCTACGAGCAGTACTTC	CASSKGGGRIRGPYEQYF
TRBV7-3	TRBJ1-2	NA	13	NA	TGTGCCAGCAGCCCGACAGCTTCTAAGGGCTACACCTTC	CASSPTASKGYTF
TRBV12-3/TRBV12-4	TRBJ1-2	NA	13	TRBD1	TGTGCCAGCAGTTTGGGACAGGGGCGAGGCTACACCTTC	CASSLGQGRGYTF
TRBV30	TRBJ2-2	NA	14	NA	TGTGCCTGGGTTAGACAGGTGAACACCGGGGAGCTGTTTTTT	CAWVRQVNTGELFF
TRBV19	TRBJ2-6	NA	14	NA	TGTGCCAGTAGGCCTACCTCTGGGGCCAACGTCCTGACTTTC	CASRPTSGANVLTF
TRBV7-2	TRBJ2-1	NA	15	NA	TGTGCCAGCAGCCTATTTCTTAGCTCCTACAATGAGCAGTTCTTC	CASSLFLSSYNEQFF
TRBV14	TRBJ2-1	NA	17	TRBD2	TGTGCCAGCAGCCAAGTTCTGGGAGGGTTTTCCTACAATGAGCAGTTCTTC	CASSQVLGGFSYNEQFF
TRBV5-4	TRBJ2-5	NA	15	NA	TGTGCCAGCAGCCCCTCTGGGGGGTTTGGGGAGACCCAGTACTTC	CASSPSGGFGETQYF
TRBV7-2	TRBJ1-1	NA	14	NA	TGTGCCAGCAGCTTAGCTAGGACAGCAACTGAAGCTTTCTTT	CASSLARTATEAFF
TRBV9	TRBJ1-2	NA	13	NA	TGTGCCTCAAGCCGGGCGGGCGAATATGGCTACACCTTC	CASSRAGEYGYTF
TRBV6-5	TRBJ2-7	NA	15	TRBD2	TGTGCCAGCAGTTACTCTCCTAGCGGGCCCTACGAGCAGTACTTC	CASSYSPSGPYEQYF
TRBV19	TRBJ2-1	NA	11	NA	TGTGCCAGTAGTACTTACAATGAGCAGTTCTTC	CASSTYNEQFF
TRBV18	TRBJ2-7	NA	13	TRBD1	TGTGCCAGCTCCAGGGGGCGTGACGACGAGCAGTACTTC	CASSRGRDDEQYF
TRBV10-3	TRBJ1-2	NA	13	NA	TGTGCCAGTAGGACGGTAACTATGGGAGGCTACACCTTC	CASRTVTMGGYTF
TRBV18	TRBJ1-2	NA	14	NA	TGTGCCAGCTCACCTGGAGGAGGGTGGCTAGGCTACACCTTC	CASSPGGGWLGYTF
TRBV6-6	TRBJ2-7	few	15	NA	TGTGCCAGCAGTTACGATGTCTCCGGGTCCTACGAGCAGTACTTC	CASSYDVSGSYEQYF
TRBV4-3	TRBJ2-2	NA	15	NA	TGCGCCAGCAGCCAAGGAGAGGCGAACACCGGGGAGCTGTTTTTT	CASSQGEANTGELFF
TRBV20-1	TRBJ1-1	NA	15	TRBD1	TGCAGTGCTAGTTCGCTGGACAGGTCGAACACTGAAGCTTTCTTT	CSASSLDRSNTEAFF
TRBV28	TRBJ2-1	NA	14	NA	TGTGCCAGCAGACCGGGACGGGACTACAATGAGCAGTTCTTC	CASRPGRDYNEQFF
TRBV18	TRBJ2-1	NA	15	NA	TGTGCCAGCTCACCACCCCCGACAGGCCCCAATGAGCAGTTCTTC	CASSPPPTGPNEQFF
TRBV20-1	TRBJ2-1	NA	15	TRBD2	TGCAGTGCTAGTGCAAAGCGGGAGAGGTACAATGAGCAGTTCTTC	CSASAKRERYNEQFF
TRBV6-6	TRBJ2-7	NA	15	TRBD2	TGTGCCAGCAGTCCCCGTGGTAGCGGGTCCTACGAGCAGTACTTC	CASSPRGSGSYEQYF
TRBV28	TRBJ2-1	NA	16	TRBD2	TGTGCCAGCAGTTTATTTGGTAGCGGGAGTGGGTATGAGCAGTTCTTC	CASSLFGSGSGYEQFF